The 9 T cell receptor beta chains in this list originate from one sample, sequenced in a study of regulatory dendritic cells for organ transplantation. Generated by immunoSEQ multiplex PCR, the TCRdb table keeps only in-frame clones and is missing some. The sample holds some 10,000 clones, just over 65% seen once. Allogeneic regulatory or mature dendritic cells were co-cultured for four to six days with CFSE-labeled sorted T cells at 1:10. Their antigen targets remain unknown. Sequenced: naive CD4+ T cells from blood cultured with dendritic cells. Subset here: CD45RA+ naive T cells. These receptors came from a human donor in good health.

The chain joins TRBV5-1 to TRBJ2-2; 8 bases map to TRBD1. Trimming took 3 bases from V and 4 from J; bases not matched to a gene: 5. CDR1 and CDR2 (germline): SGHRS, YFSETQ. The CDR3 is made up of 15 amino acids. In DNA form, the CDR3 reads TGCGCCAGCAGCTCGCAGGGGGCGCCCACCGGGGAGCTGTTTTTT. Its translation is CASSSQGAPTGELFF.

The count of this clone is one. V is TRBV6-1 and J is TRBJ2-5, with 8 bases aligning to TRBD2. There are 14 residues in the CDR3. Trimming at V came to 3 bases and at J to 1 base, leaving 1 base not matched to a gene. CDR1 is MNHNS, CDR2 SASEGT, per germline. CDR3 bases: TGTGCCAGCAGTGATAGCGGGGTCCAAGAGACCCAGTACTTC. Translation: CASSDSGVQETQYF.

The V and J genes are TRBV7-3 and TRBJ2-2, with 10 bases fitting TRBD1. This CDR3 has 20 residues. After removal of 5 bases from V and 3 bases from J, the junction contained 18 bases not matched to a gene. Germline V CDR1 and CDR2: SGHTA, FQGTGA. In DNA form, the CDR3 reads TGTGCCAGCAGCCCGACCGGGACAGGGGCGCCTCATTGGGACACCGGGGAGCTGTTTTTT. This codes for CASSPTGTGAPHWDTGELFF.

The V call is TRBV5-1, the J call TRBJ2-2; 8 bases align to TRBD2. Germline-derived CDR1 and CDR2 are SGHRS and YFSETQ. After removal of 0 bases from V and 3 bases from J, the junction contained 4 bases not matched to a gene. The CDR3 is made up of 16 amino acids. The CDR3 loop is CASSLEGLGHTGELFF. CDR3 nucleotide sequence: TGCGCCAGCAGCTTGGAGGGACTAGGCCACACCGGGGAGCTGTTTTTT.

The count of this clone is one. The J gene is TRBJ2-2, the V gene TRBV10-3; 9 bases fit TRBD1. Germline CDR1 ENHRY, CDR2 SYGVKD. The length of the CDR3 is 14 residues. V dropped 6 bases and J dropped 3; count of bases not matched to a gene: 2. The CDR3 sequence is CAIRRDRDTGELFF. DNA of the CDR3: TGTGCCATCAGACGGGACAGGGACACCGGGGAGCTGTTTTTT.

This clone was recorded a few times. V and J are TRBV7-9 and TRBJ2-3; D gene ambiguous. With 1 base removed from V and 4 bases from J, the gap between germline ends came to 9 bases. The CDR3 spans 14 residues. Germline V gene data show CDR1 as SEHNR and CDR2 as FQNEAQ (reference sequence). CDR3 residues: CASSLENLADTQYF. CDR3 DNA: TGTGCCAGCAGCTTAGAAAACCTAGCAGATACGCAGTATTTT.

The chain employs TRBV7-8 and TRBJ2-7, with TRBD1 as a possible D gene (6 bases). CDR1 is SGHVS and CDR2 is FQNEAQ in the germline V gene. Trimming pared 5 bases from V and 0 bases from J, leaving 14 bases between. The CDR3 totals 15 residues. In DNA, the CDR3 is TGTGCCAGCAGCGGTCCGGGACAAAGCTCCTACGAGCAGTACTTC. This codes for CASSGPGQSSYEQYF.

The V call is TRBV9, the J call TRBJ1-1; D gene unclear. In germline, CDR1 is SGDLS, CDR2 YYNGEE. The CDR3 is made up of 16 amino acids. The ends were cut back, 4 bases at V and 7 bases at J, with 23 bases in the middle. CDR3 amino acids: CASSPAGSRGDFEAFF. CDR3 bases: TGTGCCAGCAGCCCCGCAGGCAGTCGGGGAGACTTTGAAGCTTTCTTT.

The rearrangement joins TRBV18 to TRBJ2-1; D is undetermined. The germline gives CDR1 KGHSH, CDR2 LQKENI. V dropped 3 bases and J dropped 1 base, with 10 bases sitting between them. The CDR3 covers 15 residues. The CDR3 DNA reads TGTGCCAGCTCACCGCGGCTCGATTCCTACAATGAGCAGTTCTTC. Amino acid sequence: CASSPRLDSYNEQFF.